This T cell receptor (beta chain) originates from a study of blood T cells in healthy people across ages. It was with a sample-barcoded 5' primer and a J-beta primer mix that a second PCR of roughly 7 to 11 cycles was run. Via MiXCR, TCRdb re-called the 5' RACE reads, giving one row per CDR3 protein. The sample carries around 1,500,000 distinct CDR3 sequences, about 43% recorded once. Each donor had roughly 10 milliliters of peripheral blood drawn. This CDR3 region has 16 residues. Germline lookup yields CDR1 MNHEY and CDR2 SMNVEV (reference sequence). Sequenced input: blood. This TCR was sampled from a woman aged 18-29 years in good health. This sequence joins TRBV27 and TRBJ2-1; 10 bases match TRBD2. Judging by the DNA end, TRBJ2-7 fits better; the J call may be wrong. CDR3 loop: CASSFRSGRAYNEQYF. The CDR3 coding sequence is TGTGCCAGCAGTTTTAGGAGCGGGAGGGCCTACAATGAGCAGTACTTC.